This T cell receptor (beta chain) emerged from a study of T cell changes during pregnancy in multiple sclerosis. CDR1 and CDR2 (germline): LNHDA, SQIVND (reference sequence). V dropped 6 bases and J dropped 4; count of bases not matched to a gene: 13. This CDR3 comprises 16 residues. The table came from immunoSEQ multiplex PCR; TCRdb's copy has only in-frame clones and leaves some out. Seen here are more than 35,000 clones, 90% observed once, and the top ten hold 0.4% to 0.55%. The sample consisted of CD4+ T cells from peripheral blood mononuclear cells, taken in the first trimester of pregnancy. This TCR derives from a female donor in good health, enrolled as a control in a pregnancy study. The genes are TRBV19 and TRBJ1-2; 8 nucleotides align to TRBD1. The CDR3 DNA is TGTGCCAGTAGCCGAGGGGCAGGACAGGGTCCCTATGGCTACACCTTC. Translated: CASSRGAGQGPYGYTF.